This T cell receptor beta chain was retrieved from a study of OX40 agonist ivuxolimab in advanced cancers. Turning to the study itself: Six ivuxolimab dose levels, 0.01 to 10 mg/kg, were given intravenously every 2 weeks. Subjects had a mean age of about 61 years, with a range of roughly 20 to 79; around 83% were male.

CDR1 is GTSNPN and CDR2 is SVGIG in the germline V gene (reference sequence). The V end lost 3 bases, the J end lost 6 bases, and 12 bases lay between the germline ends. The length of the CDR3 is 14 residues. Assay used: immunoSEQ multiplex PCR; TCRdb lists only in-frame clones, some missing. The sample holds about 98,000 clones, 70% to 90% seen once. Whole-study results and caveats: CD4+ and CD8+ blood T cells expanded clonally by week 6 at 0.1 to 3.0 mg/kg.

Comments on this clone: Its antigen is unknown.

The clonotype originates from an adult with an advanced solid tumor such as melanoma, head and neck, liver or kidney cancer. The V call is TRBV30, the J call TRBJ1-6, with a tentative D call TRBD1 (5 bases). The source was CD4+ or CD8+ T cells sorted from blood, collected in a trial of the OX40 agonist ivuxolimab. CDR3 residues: CAWRLDSVNSPLHF. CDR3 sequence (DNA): TGTGCCTGGAGACTTGACAGCGTTAATTCACCCCTCCACTTT.